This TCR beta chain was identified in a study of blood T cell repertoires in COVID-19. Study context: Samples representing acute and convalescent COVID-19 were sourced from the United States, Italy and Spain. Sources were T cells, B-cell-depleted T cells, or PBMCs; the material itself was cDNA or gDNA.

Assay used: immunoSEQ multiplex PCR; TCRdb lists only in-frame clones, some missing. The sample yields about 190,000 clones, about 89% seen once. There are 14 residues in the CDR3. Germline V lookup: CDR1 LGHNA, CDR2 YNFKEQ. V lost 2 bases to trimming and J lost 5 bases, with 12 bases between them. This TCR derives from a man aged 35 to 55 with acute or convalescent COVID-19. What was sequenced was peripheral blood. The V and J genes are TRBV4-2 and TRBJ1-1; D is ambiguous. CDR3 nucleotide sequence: TGTGCCAGCAGCCAACCGGGCCCGGGGACTGAAGCTTTCTTT. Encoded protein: CASSQPGPGTEAFF.